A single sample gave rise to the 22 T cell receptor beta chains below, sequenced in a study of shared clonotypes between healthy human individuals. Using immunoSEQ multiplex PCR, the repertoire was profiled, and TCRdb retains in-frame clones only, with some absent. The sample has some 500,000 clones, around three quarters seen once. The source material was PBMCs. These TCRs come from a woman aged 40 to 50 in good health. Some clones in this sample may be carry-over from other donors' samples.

CDR3 residues: CASSVGRRYSYNEQFF. CDR3 DNA sequence: TGTGCCAGCAGTGTTGGGAGACGGTACTCCTACAATGAGCAGTTCTTC. V usage is TRBV6-1 and J usage is TRBJ2-1, with D possibly matching TRBD2 (5 bases). Germline V CDR1 and CDR2: MNHNS, SASEGT. The CDR3 is 16 amino acids. The ends were cut back, 4 bases at V and 0 bases at J, with 13 bases in the middle.

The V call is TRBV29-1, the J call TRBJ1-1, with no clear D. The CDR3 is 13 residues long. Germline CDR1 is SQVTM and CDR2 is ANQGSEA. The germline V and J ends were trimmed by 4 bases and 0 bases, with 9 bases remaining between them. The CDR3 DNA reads TGCAGCGTTGGTCGGGGTTTGAACACTGAAGCTTTCTTT. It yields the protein CSVGRGLNTEAFF.

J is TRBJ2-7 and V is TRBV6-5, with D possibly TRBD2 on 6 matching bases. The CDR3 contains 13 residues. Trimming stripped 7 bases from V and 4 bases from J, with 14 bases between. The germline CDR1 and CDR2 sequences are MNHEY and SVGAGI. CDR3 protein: CASTPPGGYEQYF. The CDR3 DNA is TGTGCCAGCACTCCCCCCGGGGGTTACGAGCAGTACTTC.

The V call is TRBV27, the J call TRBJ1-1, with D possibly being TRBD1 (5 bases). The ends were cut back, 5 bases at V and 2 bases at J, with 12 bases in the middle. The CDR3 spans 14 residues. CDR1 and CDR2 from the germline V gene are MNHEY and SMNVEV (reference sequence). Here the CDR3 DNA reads TGTGCCAGCAGTATGACAGCTTCAAACACTGAAGCTTTCTTT. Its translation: CASSMTASNTEAFF.

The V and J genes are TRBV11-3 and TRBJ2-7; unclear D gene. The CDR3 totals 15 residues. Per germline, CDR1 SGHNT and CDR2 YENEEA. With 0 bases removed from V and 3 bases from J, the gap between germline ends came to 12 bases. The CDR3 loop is CASSLDERPRYEQYF. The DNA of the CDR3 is TGTGCCAGCAGCTTAGATGAGCGACCACGCTACGAGCAGTACTTC.

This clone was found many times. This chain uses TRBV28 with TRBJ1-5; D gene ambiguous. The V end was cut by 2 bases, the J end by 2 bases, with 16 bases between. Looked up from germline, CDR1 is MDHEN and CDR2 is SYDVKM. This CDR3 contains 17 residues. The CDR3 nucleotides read TGTGCCAGCAGTTTAACTTTGGGGTTAACGGGCAATCAGCCCCAGCATTTT. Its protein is CASSLTLGLTGNQPQHF.

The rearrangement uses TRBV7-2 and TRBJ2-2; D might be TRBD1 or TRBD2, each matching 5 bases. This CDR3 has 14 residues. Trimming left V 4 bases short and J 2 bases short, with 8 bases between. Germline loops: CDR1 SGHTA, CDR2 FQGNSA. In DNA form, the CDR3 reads TGTGCCAGCAGCTGGGACCCTAACACCGGGGAGCTGTTTTTT. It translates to CASSWDPNTGELFF.

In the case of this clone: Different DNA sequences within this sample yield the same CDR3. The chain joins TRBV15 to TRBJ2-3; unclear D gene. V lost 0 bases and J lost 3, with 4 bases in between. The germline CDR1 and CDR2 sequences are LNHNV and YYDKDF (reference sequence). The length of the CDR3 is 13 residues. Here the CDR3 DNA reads TGTGCCACCAGCAGAGATTTGACAGATACGCAGTATTTT. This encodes CATSRDLTDTQYF.

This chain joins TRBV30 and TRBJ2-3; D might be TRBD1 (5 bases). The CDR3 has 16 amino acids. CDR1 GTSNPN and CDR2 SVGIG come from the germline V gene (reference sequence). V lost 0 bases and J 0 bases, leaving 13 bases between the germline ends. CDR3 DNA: TGTGCCTGGAGTGTGTCAAGTGGGGCAAGCACAGATACGCAGTATTTT. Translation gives CAWSVSSGASTDTQYF.

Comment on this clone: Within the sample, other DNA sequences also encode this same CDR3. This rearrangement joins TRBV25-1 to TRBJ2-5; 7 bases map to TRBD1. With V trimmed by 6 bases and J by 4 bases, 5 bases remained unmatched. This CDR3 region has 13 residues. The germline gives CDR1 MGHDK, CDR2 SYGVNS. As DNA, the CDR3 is TGTGCCAGCAGACGGACAGGTCGAGAGACCCAGTACTTC. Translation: CASRRTGRETQYF.

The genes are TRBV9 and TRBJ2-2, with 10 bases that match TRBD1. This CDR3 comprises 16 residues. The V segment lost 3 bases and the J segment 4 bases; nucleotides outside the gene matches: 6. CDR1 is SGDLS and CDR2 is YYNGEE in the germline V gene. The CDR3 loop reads CASSAGTGATTGELFF. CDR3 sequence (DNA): TGTGCCAGCAGCGCTGGGACAGGGGCGACCACCGGGGAGCTGTTTTTT.

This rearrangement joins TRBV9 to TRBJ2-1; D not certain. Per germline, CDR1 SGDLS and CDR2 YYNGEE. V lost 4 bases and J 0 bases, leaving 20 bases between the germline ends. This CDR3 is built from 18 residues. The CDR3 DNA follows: TGTGCCAGCAGCATACATTTCGGCGGCAGAAGCTCCTACAATGAGCAGTTCTTC. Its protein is CASSIHFGGRSSYNEQFF.

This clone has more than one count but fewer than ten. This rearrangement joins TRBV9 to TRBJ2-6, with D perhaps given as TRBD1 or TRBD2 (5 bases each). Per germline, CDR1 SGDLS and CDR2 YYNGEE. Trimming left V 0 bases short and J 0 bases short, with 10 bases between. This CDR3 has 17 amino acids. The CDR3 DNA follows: TGTGCCAGCAGCGTAGACCCAGGGACCTCTGGGGCCAACGTCCTGACTTTC. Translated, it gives CASSVDPGTSGANVLTF.

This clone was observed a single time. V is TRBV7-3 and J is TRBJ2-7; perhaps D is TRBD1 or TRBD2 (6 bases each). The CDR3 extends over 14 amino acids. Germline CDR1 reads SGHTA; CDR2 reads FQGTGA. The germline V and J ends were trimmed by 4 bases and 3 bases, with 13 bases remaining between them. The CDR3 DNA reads TGTGCCAGCAGCTCCACCGGGGGCAACTACGAGCAGTACTTC. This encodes CASSSTGGNYEQYF.

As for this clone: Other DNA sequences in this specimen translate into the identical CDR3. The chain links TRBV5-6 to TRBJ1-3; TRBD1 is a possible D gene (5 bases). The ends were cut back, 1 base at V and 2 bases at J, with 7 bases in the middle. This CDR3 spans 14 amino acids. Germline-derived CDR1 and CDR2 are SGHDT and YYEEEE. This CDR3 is CASSLRGPGNTIYF. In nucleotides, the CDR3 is TGTGCCAGCAGCTTGAGGGGACCTGGAAACACCATATATTTT.

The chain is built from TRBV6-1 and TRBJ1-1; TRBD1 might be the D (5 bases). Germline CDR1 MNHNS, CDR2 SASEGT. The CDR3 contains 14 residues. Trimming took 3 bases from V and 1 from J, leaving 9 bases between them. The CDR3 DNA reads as TGTGCCAGCAGTGAGTTGGGGGGGAACACTGAAGCTTTCTTT. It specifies CASSELGGNTEAFF.

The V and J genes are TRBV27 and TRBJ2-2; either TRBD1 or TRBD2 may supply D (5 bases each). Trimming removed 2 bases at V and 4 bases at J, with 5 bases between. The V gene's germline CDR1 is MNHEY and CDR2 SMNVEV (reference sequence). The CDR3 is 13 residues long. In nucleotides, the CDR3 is TGTGCCAGCAGTTTAGGGGGCACCGGGGAGCTGTTTTTT. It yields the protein CASSLGGTGELFF.

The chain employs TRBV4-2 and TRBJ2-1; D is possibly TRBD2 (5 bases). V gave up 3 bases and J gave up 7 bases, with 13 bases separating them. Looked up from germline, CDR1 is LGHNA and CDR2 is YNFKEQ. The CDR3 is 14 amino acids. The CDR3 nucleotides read TGTGCCAGCAGCCAGGGGAGAGCTACTAATGAGCAGTTCTTC. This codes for CASSQGRATNEQFF.

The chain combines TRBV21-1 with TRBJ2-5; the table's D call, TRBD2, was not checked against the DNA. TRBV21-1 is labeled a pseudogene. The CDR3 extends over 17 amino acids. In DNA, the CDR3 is TGTGCCAGCAGCAAAGCCAGCGGGAGAGGGCAAGGAGAGACCCAGTACTTC. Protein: CASSKASGRGQGETQYF.

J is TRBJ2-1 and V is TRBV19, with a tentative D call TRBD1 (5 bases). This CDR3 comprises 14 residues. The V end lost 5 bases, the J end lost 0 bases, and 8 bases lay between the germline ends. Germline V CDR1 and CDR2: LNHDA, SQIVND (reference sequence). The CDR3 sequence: CASSGQGSYNEQFF. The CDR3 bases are TGTGCCAGTAGTGGGCAGGGCTCCTACAATGAGCAGTTCTTC.

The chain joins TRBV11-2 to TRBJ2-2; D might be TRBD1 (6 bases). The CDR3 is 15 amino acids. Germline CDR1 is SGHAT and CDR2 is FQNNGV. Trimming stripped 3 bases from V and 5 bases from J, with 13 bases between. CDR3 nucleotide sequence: TGTGCCAGCAGCTTGTACGCAGGGGCGACCGGGGAGCTGTTTTTT. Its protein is CASSLYAGATGELFF.

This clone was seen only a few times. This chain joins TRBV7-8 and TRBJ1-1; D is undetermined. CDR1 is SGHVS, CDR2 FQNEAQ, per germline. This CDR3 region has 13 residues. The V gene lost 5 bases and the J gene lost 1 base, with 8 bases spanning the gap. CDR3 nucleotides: TGTGCCAGCAGCCTCAGAGGGAACACTGAAGCTTTCTTT. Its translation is CASSLRGNTEAFF.